Listed below are T cell receptor beta chains from one sample, sequenced in a study of persistence of HIV-infected CD4 T cells. The assay was immunoSEQ multiplex PCR, and TCRdb's table has in-frame clones only and misses some. The repertoire holds roughly 35,000 clones, with around 80% as singletons. The antigens for these receptors are not known. Sequencing was performed on CD4+ T cells sorted from PBMCs after 18-hour stimulation, taken from a patient who received antiretroviral therapy. These receptors were obtained from an adult man with HIV who was CMV-seropositive. Both conserved end residues are part of each CDR3. Fields, in order: D gene, J gene, V gene, clone size, CDR3 DNA, CDR3 protein. The D gene is left open where the match is weak. Rows may omit the clone size; those that give it use once, few, many or a size class.

NA,TRBJ1-1,TRBV6-6,NA,TGTGCCAGCAGGGCCCGGCAGGCTGAAGCTTTCTTT,CASRARQAEAFF
NA,TRBJ1-1,TRBV5-1,once,TGCGCCAGCAGCGGAGGACAGATGAACACTGAAGCTTTCTTT,CASSGGQMNTEAFF
TRBD1,TRBJ2-1,TRBV7-9,once,TGTGCCAGCAGCTTAGGGGGGTGGGACAGCAGAGCAGATCAGCAGTTCTTC,CASSLGGWDSRADQQFF
NA,TRBJ1-5,TRBV6-5,NA,TGTGCCAGCAGTTACTCTTCGCAGACTACTGGTCAGCCCCAGCATTTT,CASSYSSQTTGQPQHF
TRBD1,TRBJ2-7,TRBV29-1,once,TGCAGCGTTGAGGCCGGGGACAGACCCTACGAGCAGTACTTC,CSVEAGDRPYEQYF
NA,TRBJ1-1,TRBV12-3/TRBV12-4,NA,TGTGCCAGCAGTCGACAGTTATCCACTGAAGCTTTCTTT,CASSRQLSTEAFF
NA,TRBJ2-7,TRBV18,NA,TGTGCCAGCTCACCAGGGCAGGGAGCCCAGAGTCGGGGGGAGCAGTACTTC,CASSPGQGAQSRGEQYF
NA,TRBJ2-2,TRBV21-1,NA,TGTGCCAGCAGCAAACCCCTAGCGGGGGGCACCGGGGAGCTGTTTTTT,CASSKPLAGGTGELFF
NA,TRBJ2-6,TRBV27,NA,TGTGCCAGCAGTTTATTAAAAGGGGCTGGGGCCAACGTCCTGACTTTC,CASSLLKGAGANVLTF
NA,TRBJ2-2,TRBV6-5,few,TGTGCCAGCTACCACAGGGCAGGAACCGGGGAGCTGTTTTTT,CASYHRAGTGELFF
TRBD2,TRBJ2-3,TRBV5-4,NA,TGTGCCAGCAGTGGAACCGGGGGGGCGGAGTCAGATACGCAGTATTTT,CASSGTGGAESDTQYF
TRBD1,TRBJ2-2,TRBV4-2,NA,TGTGCCAGCAGCCCCCAGAAGACAGGGGTCAACCCCGGGGAGCTGTTTTTT,CASSPQKTGVNPGELFF
TRBD1,TRBJ2-7,TRBV5-1,NA,TGCGCCAGCAGCTTCCTGACGGGACAGGGGGCCTACGAGCAGTACTTC,CASSFLTGQGAYEQYF
NA,TRBJ2-7,TRBV30,NA,TGTGCCTGGAGTGCGTTCTCCTACGAGCAGTACTTC,CAWSAFSYEQYF
NA,TRBJ1-5,TRBV10-2,NA,TGCGCCAGCAGTGAGTCCCAGGACAGCTACAATCAGCCCCAGCATTTT,CASSESQDSYNQPQHF
TRBD1,TRBJ1-2,TRBV5-1,once,TGCGCCAGCAGCCTAGGACAGGGCGATTATGGCTACACCTTC,CASSLGQGDYGYTF
NA,TRBJ2-2,TRBV9,few,TGTGCCAGCAGCGTACTGCTGAACACCGGGGAGCTGTTTTTT,CASSVLLNTGELFF
NA,TRBJ2-7,TRBV6-5,NA,TGTGCCAGCCTTGGGGCGGGGCGCCGGGACGAGCAGTACTTC,CASLGAGRRDEQYF
NA,TRBJ2-2,TRBV18,NA,TGTGCCAGCTCCGCTGAAGCTTACAGGAGAAACACCGGGGAGCTGTTTTTT,CASSAEAYRRNTGELFF
NA,TRBJ1-1,TRBV3-1/TRBV3-2,once,TGTGCCAGCAGCCTTGCAGGGAGTGAAGCTTTCTTT,CASSLAGSEAFF
TRBD1,TRBJ1-1,TRBV5-4,NA,TGTGCCAGCAGTCCAAACCAGGGGGATGAAGCTTTCTTT,CASSPNQGDEAFF
NA,TRBJ2-1,TRBV5-1,NA,TGCGCCAGCAGCTTGGCAGGGCAGACCTACAATGAGCAGTTCTTC,CASSLAGQTYNEQFF
NA,TRBJ2-3,TRBV10-1,NA,TGCGCCAGCAGTGAGAGAAGTCTCACAGATACGCAGTATTTT,CASSERSLTDTQYF
NA,TRBJ2-3,TRBV24-1,NA,TGTGCCACCAGTGATTTTGGGGGGCGCTTAGATACGCAGTATTTT,CATSDFGGRLDTQYF
NA,TRBJ2-7,TRBV10-1,NA,TGCGCCAGCAGTGATTCGGGGGATTCGGCCTACGAGCAGTACTTC,CASSDSGDSAYEQYF
NA,TRBJ2-6,TRBV6-2/TRBV6-3,NA,TGTGCCAGCAGTTACGGGGGAGTGGATGTCCTGACTTTC,CASSYGGVDVLTF